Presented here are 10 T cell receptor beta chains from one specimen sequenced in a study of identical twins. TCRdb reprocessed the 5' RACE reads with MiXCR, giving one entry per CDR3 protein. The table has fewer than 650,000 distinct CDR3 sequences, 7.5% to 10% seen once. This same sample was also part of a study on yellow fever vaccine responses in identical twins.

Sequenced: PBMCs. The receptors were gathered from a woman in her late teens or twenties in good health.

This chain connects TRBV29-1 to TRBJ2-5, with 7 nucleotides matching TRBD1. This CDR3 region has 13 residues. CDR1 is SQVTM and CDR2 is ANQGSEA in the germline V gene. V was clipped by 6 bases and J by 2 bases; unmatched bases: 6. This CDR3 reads CSVSTGPQETQYF. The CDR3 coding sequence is TGCAGCGTCTCGACAGGGCCTCAAGAGACCCAGTACTTC.

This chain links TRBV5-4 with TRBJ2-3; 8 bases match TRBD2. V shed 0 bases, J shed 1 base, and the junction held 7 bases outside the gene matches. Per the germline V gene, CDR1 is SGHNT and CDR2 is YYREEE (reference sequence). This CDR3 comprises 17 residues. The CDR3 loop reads CASSLVGRVPGTDTQYF. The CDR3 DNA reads TGTGCCAGCAGCTTGGTCGGGAGGGTGCCTGGCACAGATACGCAGTATTTT.

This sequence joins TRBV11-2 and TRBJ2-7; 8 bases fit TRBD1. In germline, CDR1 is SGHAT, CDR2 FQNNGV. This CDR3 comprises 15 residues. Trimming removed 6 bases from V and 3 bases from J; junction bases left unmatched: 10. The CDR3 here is CASRIQGAALYEQYF. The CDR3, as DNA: TGTGCCAGCAGAATCCAGGGGGCGGCCCTCTACGAGCAGTACTTC.

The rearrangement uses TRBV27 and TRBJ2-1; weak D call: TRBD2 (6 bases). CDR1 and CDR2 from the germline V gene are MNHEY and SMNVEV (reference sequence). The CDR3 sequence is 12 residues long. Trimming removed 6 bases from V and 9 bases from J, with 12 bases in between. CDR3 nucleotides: TGTGCCAGCAGGAAGACTAGTTTTGAGCAGTTCTTC. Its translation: CASRKTSFEQFF.

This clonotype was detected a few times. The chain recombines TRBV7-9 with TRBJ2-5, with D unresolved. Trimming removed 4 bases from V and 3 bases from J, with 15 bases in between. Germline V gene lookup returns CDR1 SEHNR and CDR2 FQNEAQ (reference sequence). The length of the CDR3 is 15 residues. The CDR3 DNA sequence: TGTGCCAGCAGCTCGCGGAACAGAAACGAAGAGACCCAGTACTTC. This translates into CASSSRNRNEETQYF.

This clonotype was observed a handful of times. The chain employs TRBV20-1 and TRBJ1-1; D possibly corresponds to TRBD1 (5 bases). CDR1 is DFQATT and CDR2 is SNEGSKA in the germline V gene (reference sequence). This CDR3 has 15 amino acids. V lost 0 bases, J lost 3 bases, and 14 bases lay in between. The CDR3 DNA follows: TGCAGTGCTAGAGATCACGGGGACGGACACACTGAAGCTTTCTTT. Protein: CSARDHGDGHTEAFF.

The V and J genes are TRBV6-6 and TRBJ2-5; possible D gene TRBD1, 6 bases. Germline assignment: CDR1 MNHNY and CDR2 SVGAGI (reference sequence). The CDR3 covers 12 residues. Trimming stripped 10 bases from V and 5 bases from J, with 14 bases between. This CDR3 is CATDRSGETQYF. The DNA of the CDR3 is TGTGCCACCGACAGGTCTGGCGAGACCCAGTACTTC.

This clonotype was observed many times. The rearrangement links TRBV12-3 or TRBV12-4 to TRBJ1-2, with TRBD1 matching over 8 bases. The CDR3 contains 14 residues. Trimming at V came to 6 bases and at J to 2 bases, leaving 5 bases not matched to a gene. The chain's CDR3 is CASSHRGRNYGYTF. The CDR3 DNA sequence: TGTGCCAGCAGCCACAGGGGGAGGAACTATGGCTACACCTTC.

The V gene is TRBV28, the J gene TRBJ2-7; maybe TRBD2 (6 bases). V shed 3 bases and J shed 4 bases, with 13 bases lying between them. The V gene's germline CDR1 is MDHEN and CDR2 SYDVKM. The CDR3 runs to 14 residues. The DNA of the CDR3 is TGTGCCAGCAGTTTGCAGGGACTGCGATACGAGCAGTACTTC. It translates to CASSLQGLRYEQYF.

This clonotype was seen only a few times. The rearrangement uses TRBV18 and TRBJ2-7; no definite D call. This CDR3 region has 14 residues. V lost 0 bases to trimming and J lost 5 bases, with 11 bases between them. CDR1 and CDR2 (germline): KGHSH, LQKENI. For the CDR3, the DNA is TGTGCCAGCTCACCACCGGGCCTAAGGAACGAGCAGTACTTC. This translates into CASSPPGLRNEQYF.